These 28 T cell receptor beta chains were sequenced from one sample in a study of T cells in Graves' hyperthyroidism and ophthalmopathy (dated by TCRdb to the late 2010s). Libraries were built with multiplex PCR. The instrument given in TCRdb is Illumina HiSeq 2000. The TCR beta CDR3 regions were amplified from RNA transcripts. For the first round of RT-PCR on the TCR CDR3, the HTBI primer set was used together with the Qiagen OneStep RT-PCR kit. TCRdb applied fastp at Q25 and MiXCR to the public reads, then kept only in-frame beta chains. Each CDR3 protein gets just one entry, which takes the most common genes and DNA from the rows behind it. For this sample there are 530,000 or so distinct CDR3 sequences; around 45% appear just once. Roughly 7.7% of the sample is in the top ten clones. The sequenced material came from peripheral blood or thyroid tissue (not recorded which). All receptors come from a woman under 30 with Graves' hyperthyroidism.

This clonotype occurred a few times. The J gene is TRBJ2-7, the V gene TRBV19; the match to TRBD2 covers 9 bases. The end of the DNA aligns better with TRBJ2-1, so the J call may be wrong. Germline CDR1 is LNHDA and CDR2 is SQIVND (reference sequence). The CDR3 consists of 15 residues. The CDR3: CASSRLAGIINEQFF. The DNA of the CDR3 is TGTGCCAGTAGTCGTCTAGCGGGAATTATCAATGAGCAGTTCTTC.

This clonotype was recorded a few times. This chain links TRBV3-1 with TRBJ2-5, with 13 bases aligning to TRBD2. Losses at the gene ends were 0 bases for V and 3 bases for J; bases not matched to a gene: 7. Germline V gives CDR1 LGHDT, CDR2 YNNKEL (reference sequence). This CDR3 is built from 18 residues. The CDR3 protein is CASSQDNGGLAGKETQYF. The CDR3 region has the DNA TGTGCCAGCAGCCAAGATAATGGGGGACTAGCGGGAAAAGAGACCCAGTACTTC.

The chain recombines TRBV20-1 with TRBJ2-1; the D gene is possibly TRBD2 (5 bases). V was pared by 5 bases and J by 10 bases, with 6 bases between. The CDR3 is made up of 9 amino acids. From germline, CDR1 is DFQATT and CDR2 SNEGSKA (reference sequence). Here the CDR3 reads CSAQREQFF. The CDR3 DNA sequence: TGCAGTGCTCAGCGGGAGCAGTTCTTC.

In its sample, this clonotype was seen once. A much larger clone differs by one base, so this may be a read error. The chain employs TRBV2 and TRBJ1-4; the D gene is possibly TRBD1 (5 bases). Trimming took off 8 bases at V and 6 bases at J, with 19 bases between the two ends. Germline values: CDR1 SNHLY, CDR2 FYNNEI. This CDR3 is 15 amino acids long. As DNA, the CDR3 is TGTGCCAGCCAACCCAGGGACTCGTATTATGAAAAACTGTTTTTT. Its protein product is CASQPRDSYYEKLFF.

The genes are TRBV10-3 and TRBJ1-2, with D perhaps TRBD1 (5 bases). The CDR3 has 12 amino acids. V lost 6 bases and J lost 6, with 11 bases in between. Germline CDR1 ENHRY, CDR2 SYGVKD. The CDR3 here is CAISGTSDGYTF. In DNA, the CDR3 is TGTGCCATCAGCGGGACTTCGGATGGCTACACCTTC.

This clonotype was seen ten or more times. CDR3 nucleotides: TGTGCCAGCAGCTTAGGGGACCGACTAAACGAAGCTTTCTTT. Its protein product is CASSLGDRLNEAFF. The chain combines TRBV7-9 with TRBJ1-1; D perhaps matches TRBD1 (5 bases). The CDR3 is 14 amino acids. V gave up 1 base and J gave up 8 bases, with 14 bases separating them. Germline V gene data show CDR1 as SEHNR and CDR2 as FQNEAQ (reference sequence).

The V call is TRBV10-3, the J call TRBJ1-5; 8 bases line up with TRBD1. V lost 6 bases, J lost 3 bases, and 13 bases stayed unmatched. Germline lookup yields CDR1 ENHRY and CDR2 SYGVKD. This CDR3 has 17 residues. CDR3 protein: CAIRAMTGAGNNQPQHF. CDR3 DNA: TGTGCCATCAGGGCTATGACAGGGGCAGGGAACAATCAGCCCCAGCATTTT.

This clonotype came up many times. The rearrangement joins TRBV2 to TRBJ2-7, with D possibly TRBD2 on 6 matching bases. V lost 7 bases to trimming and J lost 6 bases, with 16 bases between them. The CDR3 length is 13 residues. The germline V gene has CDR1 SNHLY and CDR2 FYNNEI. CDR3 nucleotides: TGTGCCAGCATCCGAGGTGGAGGGCGCGAGCAGTACTTC. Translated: CASIRGGGREQYF.

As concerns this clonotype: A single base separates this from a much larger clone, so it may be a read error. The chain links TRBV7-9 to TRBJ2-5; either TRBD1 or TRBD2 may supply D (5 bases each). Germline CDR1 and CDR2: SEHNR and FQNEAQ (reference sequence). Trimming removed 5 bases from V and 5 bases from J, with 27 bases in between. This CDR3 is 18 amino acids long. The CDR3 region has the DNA TGTGCCAGCAGCCAAGATCCCCCCGCAGGGACGAGGGTGGAGACCCAGTACTTC. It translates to CASSQDPPAGTRVETQYF.

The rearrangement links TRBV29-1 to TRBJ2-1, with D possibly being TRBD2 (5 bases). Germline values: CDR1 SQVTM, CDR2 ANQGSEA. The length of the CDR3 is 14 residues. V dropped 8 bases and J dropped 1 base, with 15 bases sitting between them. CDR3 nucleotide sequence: TGCAGCACAAGCGCGGGCCCATCCTACAATGAGCAGTTCTTC. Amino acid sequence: CSTSAGPSYNEQFF.

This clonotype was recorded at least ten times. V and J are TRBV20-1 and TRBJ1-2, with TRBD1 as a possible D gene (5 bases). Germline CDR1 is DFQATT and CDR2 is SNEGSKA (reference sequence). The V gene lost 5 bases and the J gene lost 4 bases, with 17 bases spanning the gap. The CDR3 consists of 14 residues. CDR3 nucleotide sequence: TGCAGTGCTGCGGGGGGAACCCGTGGCTATGGCTACACCTTC. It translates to CSAAGGTRGYGYTF.

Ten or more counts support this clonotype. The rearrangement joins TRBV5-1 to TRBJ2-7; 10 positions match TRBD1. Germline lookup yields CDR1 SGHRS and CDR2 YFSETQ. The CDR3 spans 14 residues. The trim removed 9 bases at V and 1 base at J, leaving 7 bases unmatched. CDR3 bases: TGCGCCACCTACCCGGGACAGGGGTCCTACGAGCAGTACTTC. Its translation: CATYPGQGSYEQYF.

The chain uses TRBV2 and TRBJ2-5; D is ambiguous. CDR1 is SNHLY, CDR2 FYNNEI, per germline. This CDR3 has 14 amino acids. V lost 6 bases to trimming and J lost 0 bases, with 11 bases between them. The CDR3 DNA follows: TGTGCCAGCAGCCCTGTGGCGAACCAAGAGACCCAGTACTTC. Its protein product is CASSPVANQETQYF.

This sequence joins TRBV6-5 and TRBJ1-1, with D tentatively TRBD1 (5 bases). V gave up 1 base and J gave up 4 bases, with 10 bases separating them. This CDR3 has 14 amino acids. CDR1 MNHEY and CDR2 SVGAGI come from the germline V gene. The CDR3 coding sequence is TGTGCCAGCAGTTACTGGTCGGGGGGCACTGAAGCTTTCTTT. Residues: CASSYWSGGTEAFF.

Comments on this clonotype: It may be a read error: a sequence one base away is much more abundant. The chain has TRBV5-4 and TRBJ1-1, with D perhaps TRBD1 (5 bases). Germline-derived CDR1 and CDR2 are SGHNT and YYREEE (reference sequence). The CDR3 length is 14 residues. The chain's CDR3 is CASKGLGGNTEASF. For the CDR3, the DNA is TGTGCCAGCAAGGGACTCGGGGGAAACACTGAAGCTTCCTTT.

As DNA, the CDR3 is TGCGCCAGCAGCCCGCCCGGGACAGGGGGCTTCAAGACCCAGTACTTC. Translated: CASSPPGTGGFKTQYF. This sequence joins TRBV5-1 and TRBJ2-5; 12 bases line up with TRBD1. V lost 4 bases to trimming and J lost 6 bases; unmatched junction nucleotides: 10. The germline gives CDR1 SGHRS, CDR2 YFSETQ. The CDR3 sequence is 16 residues long.

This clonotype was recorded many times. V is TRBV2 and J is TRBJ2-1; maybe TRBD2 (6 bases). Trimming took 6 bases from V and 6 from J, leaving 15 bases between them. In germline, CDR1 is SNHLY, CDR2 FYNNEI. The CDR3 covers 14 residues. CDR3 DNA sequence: TGTGCCAGCAGAGACATGGGGGGAGGCAATGAGCAGTTCTTC. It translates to CASRDMGGGNEQFF.

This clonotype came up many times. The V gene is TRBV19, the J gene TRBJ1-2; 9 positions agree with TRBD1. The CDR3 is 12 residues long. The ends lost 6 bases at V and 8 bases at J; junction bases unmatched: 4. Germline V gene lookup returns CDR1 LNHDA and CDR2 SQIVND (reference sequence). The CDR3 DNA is TGTGCCAGTAGGGGGACAGGGATCGGCTACACCTTC. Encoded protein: CASRGTGIGYTF.

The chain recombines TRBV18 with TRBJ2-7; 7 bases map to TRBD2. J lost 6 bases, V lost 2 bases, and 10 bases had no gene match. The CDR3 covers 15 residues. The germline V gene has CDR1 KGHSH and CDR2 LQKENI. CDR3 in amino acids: CASSPEAGAKGEQYF. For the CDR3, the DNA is TGTGCCAGCTCACCAGAGGCGGGAGCAAAAGGCGAGCAGTACTTC.

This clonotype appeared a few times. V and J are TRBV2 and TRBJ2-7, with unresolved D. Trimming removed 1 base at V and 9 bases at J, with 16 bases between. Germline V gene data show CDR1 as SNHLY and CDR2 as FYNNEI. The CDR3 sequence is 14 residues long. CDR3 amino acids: CASSEGLGTPVQYF. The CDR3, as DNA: TGTGCCAGCAGTGAAGGATTGGGCACGCCGGTGCAGTACTTC. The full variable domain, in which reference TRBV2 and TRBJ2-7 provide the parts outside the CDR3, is EPEVTQTPSHQVTQMGQEVILRCVPISNHLYFYWYRQILGQKVEFLVSFYNNEISEKSEIFDDQFSVERPDGSNFTLKIRSTKLEDSAMYFCASSEGLGTPVQYFGPGTRLTVT.

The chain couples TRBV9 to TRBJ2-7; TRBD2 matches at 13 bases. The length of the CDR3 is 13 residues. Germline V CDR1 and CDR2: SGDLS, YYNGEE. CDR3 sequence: CATGLAGSEEQYF. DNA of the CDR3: TGTGCTACGGGACTAGCGGGATCGGAAGAGCAGTACTTC.

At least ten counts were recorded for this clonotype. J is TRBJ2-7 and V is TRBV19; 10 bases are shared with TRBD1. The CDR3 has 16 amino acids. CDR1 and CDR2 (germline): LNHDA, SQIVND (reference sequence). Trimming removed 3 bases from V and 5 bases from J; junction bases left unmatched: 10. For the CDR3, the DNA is TGTGCCAGTAGTATCCACGGGGGGACAGGGGTGGACGAGCAGTACTTC. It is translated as CASSIHGGTGVDEQYF.

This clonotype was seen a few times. The chain's CDR3 is CASSYIVTPGSGELFF. DNA of the CDR3: TGTGCCAGCAGTTACATTGTCACGCCGGGTTCCGGGGAGCTGTTTTTT. The V call is TRBV6-2 or TRBV6-3, the J call TRBJ2-2, with D unclear. The V gene lost 2 bases and the J gene lost 6 bases, with 16 bases spanning the gap. The CDR3 spans 16 residues. Looked up from germline, CDR1 is MNHEY and CDR2 is SVGEGT.

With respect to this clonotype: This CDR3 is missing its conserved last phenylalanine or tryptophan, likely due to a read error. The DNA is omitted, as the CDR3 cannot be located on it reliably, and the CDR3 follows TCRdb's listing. The CDR3 protein is CASSLSLDSLNY. The chain couples TRBV27 to TRBJ1-6; the listed D gene, TRBD1, was not tested against the DNA. The germline V gene has CDR1 MNHEY and CDR2 SMNVEV (reference sequence). The CDR3 spans 12 residues, counting both ends.

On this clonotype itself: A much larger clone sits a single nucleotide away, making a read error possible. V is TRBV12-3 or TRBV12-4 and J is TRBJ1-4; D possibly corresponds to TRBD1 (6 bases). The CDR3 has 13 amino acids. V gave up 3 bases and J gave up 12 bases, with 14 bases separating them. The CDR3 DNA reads TGTGCCAGCAGTTTTCAGGGGCAGGAAGAACTGTTTTTT. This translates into CASSFQGQEELFF.

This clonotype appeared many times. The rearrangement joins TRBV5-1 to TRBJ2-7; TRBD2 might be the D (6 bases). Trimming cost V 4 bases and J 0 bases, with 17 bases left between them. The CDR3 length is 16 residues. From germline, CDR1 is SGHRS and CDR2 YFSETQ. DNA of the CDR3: TGCGCCAGCAGCCCCGGGGCGGGGTCGGACTCCTACGAGCAGTACTTC. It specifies CASSPGAGSDSYEQYF.

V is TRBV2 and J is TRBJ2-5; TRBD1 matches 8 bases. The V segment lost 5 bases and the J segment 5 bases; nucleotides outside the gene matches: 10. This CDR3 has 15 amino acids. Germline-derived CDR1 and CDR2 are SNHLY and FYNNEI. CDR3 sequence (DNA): TGTGCCAGCAGTTTGCAGGGGGCGAGGGAGGAGACCCAGTACTTC. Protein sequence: CASSLQGAREETQYF.

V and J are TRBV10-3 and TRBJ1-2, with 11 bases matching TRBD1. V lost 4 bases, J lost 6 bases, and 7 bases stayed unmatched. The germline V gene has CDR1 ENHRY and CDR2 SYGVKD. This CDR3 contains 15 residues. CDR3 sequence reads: CAISATGTGGHGYTF. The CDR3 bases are TGTGCCATCAGTGCAACCGGGACAGGGGGTCATGGCTACACCTTC.